The T cell receptor (beta chain) under discussion was sequenced for a study of blood T cell repertoires in COVID-19. Study overall: T cells, B-cell-depleted T cells, or PBMCs supplied cDNA or gDNA.

Study processing details: Estimation of nucleated cell counts relied on the amplification of reference gene primers. TCRdb's table, derived via immunoSEQ multiplex PCR, lists solely in-frame clones and lacks some. D and trimming were read from the DNA, whereas the V and J calls and clone size are those reported in that table. The sample has roughly 500,000 clones, roughly 87% seen once. Trimming removed 6 bases from V and 2 bases from J; junction bases left unmatched: 4. The CDR3 sequence is 13 residues long. In germline, CDR1 is MNHEY, CDR2 SMNVEV (reference sequence). This clone was seen once. The genes are TRBV27 and TRBJ2-7; 7 bases align to TRBD1. Input material: peripheral blood. This receptor was obtained from a man aged 18-30 years with COVID-19, enrolled during active disease. CDR3 residues: CASSRDSTYEQYF. CDR3 coding DNA: TGTGCCAGCAGCCGGGACAGTACCTACGAGCAGTACTTC.